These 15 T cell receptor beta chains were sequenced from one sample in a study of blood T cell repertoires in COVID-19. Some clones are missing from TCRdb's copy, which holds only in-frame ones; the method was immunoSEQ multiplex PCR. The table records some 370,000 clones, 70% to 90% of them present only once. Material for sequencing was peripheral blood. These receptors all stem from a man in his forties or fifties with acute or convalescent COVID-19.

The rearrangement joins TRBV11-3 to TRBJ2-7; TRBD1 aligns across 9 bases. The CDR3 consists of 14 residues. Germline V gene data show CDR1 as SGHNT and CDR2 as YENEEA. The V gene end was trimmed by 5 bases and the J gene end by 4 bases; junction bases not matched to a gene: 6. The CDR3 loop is CASSLSGTGYEQYF. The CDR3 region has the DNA TGTGCCAGCAGCCTATCCGGGACAGGGTACGAGCAGTACTTC. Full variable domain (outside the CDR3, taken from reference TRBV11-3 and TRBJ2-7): EAGVVQSPRYKIIEKKQPVAFWCNPISGHNTLYWYLQNLGQGPELLIRYENEEAVDDSQLPKDRFSAERLKGVDSTLKIQPAELGDSAVYLCASSLSGTGYEQYFGPGTRLTVT.

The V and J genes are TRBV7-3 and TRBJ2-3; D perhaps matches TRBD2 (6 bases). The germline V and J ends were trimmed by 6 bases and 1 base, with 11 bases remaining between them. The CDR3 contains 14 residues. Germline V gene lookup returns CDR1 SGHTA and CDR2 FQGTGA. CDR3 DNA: TGTGCCAGCAGTTCGACTAGTGGCACAGATACGCAGTATTTT. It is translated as CASSSTSGTDTQYF. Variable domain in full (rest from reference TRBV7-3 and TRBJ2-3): GAGVSQTPSNKVTEKGKYVELRCDPISGHTALYWYRQSLGQGPEFLIYFQGTGAADDSGLPNDRFFAVRPEGSVSTLKIQRTERGDSAVYLCASSSTSGTDTQYFGPGTRLTVL.

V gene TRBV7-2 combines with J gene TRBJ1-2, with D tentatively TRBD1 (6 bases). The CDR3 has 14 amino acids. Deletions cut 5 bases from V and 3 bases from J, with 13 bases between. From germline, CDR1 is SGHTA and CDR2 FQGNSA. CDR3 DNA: TGTGCCAGCAGCATTTACGCAGGGGACTATGGCTACACCTTC. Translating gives CASSIYAGDYGYTF.

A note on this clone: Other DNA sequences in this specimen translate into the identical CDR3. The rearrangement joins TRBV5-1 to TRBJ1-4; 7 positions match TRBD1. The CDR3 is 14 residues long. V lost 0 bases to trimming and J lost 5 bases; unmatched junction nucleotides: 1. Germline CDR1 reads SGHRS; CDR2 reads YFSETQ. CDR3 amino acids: CASSLGQGNEKLFF. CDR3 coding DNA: TGCGCCAGCAGCTTGGGACAGGGAAATGAAAAACTGTTTTTT.

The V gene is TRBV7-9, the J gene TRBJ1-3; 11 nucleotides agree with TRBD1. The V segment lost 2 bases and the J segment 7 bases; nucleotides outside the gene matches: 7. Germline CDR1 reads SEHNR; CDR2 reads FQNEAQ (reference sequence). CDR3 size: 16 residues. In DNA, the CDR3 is TGTGCCAGCAGCTTAAGGGGACAGGGGGTGAGGAACACCATATATTTT. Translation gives CASSLRGQGVRNTIYF.

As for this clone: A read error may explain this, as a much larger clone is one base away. The CDR3, as DNA: TGTGCCAGCAGTTACAGGACAGCCTACGAGCAGTACTTC. Protein: CASSYRTAYEQYF. This chain joins TRBV27 and TRBJ2-7; TRBD1 is a possible D gene (6 bases). The CDR3 consists of 13 residues. Between the trimmed V and J ends, which lost 4 bases and 2 bases, there was a span of 9 bases. Germline CDR1 MNHEY, CDR2 SMNVEV (reference sequence).

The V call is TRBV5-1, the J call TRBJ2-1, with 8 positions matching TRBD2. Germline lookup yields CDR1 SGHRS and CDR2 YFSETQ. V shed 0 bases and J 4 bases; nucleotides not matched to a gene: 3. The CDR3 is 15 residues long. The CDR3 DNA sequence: TGCGCCAGCAGCTTGGGGCAGCGGGAGTACAATGAGCAGTTCTTC. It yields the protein CASSLGQREYNEQFF.

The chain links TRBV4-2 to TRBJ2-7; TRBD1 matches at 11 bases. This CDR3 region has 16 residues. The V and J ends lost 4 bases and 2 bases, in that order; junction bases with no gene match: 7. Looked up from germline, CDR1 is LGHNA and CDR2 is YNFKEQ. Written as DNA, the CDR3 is TGTGCCAGCAGCCTTAATTCGGGACAGGGGGCCTACGAGCAGTACTTC. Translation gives CASSLNSGQGAYEQYF.

DNA for the CDR3: TGTGCCAGAAGCTTGAAGGGGGCGGAATCCAATCAGCCCCAGCATTTT. This translates into CARSLKGAESNQPQHF. The gene calls are TRBV5-3 and TRBJ1-5, with 7 positions matching TRBD1. Being an ORF, TRBV5-3 has a function that is uncertain. With V trimmed by 1 base and J by 3 bases, 7 bases remained unmatched. The CDR3 sequence is 16 residues long.

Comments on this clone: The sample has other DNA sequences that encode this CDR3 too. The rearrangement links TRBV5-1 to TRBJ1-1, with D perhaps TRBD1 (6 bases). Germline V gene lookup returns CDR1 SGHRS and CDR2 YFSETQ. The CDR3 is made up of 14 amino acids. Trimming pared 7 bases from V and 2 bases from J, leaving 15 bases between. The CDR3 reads CASSSGQPNTEAFF. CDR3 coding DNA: TGCGCCAGCTCCTCGGGACAACCTAACACTGAAGCTTTCTTT.

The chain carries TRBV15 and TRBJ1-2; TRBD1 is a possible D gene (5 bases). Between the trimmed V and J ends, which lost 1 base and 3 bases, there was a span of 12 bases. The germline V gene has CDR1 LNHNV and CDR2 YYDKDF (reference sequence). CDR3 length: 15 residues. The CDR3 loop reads CATSRGREKDYGYTF. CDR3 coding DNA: TGTGCCACCAGCAGAGGCAGGGAAAAGGACTATGGCTACACCTTC. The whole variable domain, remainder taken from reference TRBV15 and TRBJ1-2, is DAMVIQNPRYQVTQFGKPVTLSCSQTLNHNVMYWYQQKSSQAPKLLFHYYDKDFNNEADTPDNFQSRRPNTSFCFLDIRSPGLGDTAMYLCATSRGREKDYGYTFGSGTRLTVV.

The CDR3 is CASSQALQGASDEKLFF. The CDR3 DNA follows: TGTGCCAGCAGCCAAGCCTTACAGGGGGCGAGTGATGAAAAACTGTTTTTT. The chain has TRBV4-2 and TRBJ1-4; TRBD1 agrees at 9 bases. The CDR3 loop spans 17 amino acids. CDR1 is LGHNA, CDR2 YNFKEQ, per germline. V was clipped by 1 base and J by 6 bases; unmatched bases: 9.

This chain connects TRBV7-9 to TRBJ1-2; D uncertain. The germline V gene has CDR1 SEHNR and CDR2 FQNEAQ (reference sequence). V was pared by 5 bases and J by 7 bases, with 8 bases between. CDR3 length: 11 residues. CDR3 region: CASSRTGGYTF. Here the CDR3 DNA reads TGTGCCAGCAGCCGTACTGGTGGCTACACCTTC.

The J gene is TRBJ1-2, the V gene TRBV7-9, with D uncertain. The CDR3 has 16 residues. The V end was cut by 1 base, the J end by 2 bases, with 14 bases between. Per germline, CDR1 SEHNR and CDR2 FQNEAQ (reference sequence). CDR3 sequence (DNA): TGTGCCAGCAGCTTAGGATTAGGCCCGGGAAACTATGGCTACACCTTC. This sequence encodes CASSLGLGPGNYGYTF. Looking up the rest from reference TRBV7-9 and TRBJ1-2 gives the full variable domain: DTGVSQNPRHKITKRGQNVTFRCDPISEHNRLYWYRQTLGQGPEFLTYFQNEAQLEKSRLLSDRFSAERPKGSFSTLEIQRTEQGDSAMYLCASSLGLGPGNYGYTFGSGTRLTVV.

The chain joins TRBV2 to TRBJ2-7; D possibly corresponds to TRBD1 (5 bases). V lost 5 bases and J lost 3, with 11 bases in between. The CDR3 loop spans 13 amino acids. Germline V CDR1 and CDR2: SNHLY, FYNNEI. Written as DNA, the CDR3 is TGTGCCAGCAGTCCACGGACAAGCTACGAGCAGTACTTC. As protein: CASSPRTSYEQYF. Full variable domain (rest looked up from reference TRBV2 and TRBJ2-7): EPEVTQTPSHQVTQMGQEVILRCVPISNHLYFYWYRQILGQKVEFLVSFYNNEISEKSEIFDDQFSVERPDGSNFTLKIRSTKLEDSAMYFCASSPRTSYEQYFGPGTRLTVT.